The 29 T cell receptor beta chains in this list originate from one sample, sequenced in a study of CD8 T cells in ankylosing spondylitis listed by TCRdb under 2017. Receptor libraries were prepared by 5' RACE. The listed sequencing device is Illumina HiSeq 2500. Clones were called with MiXCR by TCRdb after fastp trimmed the public reads at Q25, and only in-frame beta chains were retained. Rows merge per CDR3 protein into single entries with the most common DNA and genes. Present in this sample are around 130,000 distinct CDR3 sequences, around 13% of which were seen just once. Just under 3% of the sample rests with the top ten. Input material: blood, either unsorted or a sorted T cell fraction (not recorded which). These receptors came from a female donor with ankylosing spondylitis or in good health (not recorded which).

This clonotype was seen repeatedly, ten times or more. V and J are TRBV5-1 and TRBJ2-7; 9 nucleotides line up with TRBD1. The CDR3 runs to 14 residues. Losses at the gene ends were 7 bases for V and 1 base for J; bases not matched to a gene: 6. CDR1 and CDR2 (germline): SGHRS, YFSETQ. CDR3 DNA: TGCGCCAGCGCGGGACAGGGAATGTCCTACGAGCAGTACTTC. Translation gives CASAGQGMSYEQYF.

The CDR3 here is CASSVGGVEETQYF. For the CDR3, the DNA is TGTGCCAGCAGCGTAGGTGGGGTTGAGGAGACCCAGTACTTC. This sequence joins TRBV9 and TRBJ2-5, with D unclear. CDR1 is SGDLS and CDR2 is YYNGEE in the germline V gene. The CDR3 is 14 residues long. Trimming cost V 0 bases and J 5 bases, with 11 bases left between them. The full variable domain, rest sourced from reference TRBV9 and TRBJ2-5, is DSGVTQTPKHLITATGQRVTLRCSPRSGDLSVYWYQQSLDQGLQFLIQYYNGEERAKGNILERFSAQQFPDLHSELNLSSLELGDSALYFCASSVGGVEETQYFGPGTRLLVL.

This clonotype has only a few counts. The V call is TRBV27, the J call TRBJ1-3; maybe TRBD1 (6 bases). CDR3 length equals 15 residues. Germline CDR1 is MNHEY and CDR2 is SMNVEV (reference sequence). The germline V and J ends were trimmed by 4 bases and 0 bases, with 10 bases remaining between them. CDR3 protein: CASSSRTDSGNTIYF. CDR3 nucleotide sequence: TGTGCCAGCAGTTCCAGGACAGACTCTGGAAACACCATATATTTT.

This clonotype was seen a handful of times. The chain's CDR3 is CASSSRLGWGGVTDTQYF. In nucleotides, the CDR3 is TGTGCCAGCAGCAGCCGGCTCGGCTGGGGGGGAGTCACAGATACGCAGTATTTT. The chain uses TRBV7-8 and TRBJ2-3, with 7 bases lining up with TRBD2. Losses at the gene ends were 5 bases for V and 2 bases for J; bases not matched to a gene: 16. Germline values: CDR1 SGHVS, CDR2 FQNEAQ. This CDR3 is built from 18 residues.

This clonotype was seen many times. The V call is TRBV5-1, the J call TRBJ1-1; maybe TRBD1 (6 bases). The CDR3 is made up of 15 amino acids. Trimming took off 0 bases at V and 2 bases at J, with 11 bases between the two ends. Germline V gives CDR1 SGHRS, CDR2 YFSETQ. The CDR3 bases are TGCGCCAGCAGCTTGGAGGCAGGGGTCAACACTGAAGCTTTCTTT. It translates to CASSLEAGVNTEAFF.

Comments on this clonotype: A much larger clone differs from this one at a single base, so this may be a read error. The CDR3 sequence: CSASLGLSPAKNMQYF. CDR3 DNA sequence: TGCAGTGCTAGTTTGGGATTGAGCCCGGCCAAAAACATGCAGTACTTC. The J gene is TRBJ2-4, the V gene TRBV20-1, with D unresolved. CDR1 DFQATT and CDR2 SNEGSKA come from the germline V gene (reference sequence). There are 16 residues in the CDR3.

This clonotype was found many times. The gene calls are TRBV10-3 and TRBJ2-1, with 12 nucleotides matching TRBD2. Germline V gene sequence: CDR1 ENHRY, CDR2 SYGVKD. The CDR3 is made up of 15 amino acids. J gave up 6 bases and V 7 bases, and 7 bases lay outside the gene matches. The CDR3 DNA reads TGTGCCATCACCGCGTCTAGCGGGAGGGTCAATGAGCAGTTCTTC. Amino acid sequence: CAITASSGRVNEQFF.

The chain is built from TRBV7-8 and TRBJ1-2; TRBD1 might be the D (6 bases). This CDR3 spans 13 amino acids. V lost 5 bases and J lost 7, with 14 bases in between. The germline CDR1 and CDR2 sequences are SGHVS and FQNEAQ. The CDR3 coding sequence is TGTGCCAGCAGCCCAAATCAGGGGCTTGGCTACACCTTC. Encoded protein: CASSPNQGLGYTF.

V gene TRBV20-1 combines with J gene TRBJ2-1; D might be TRBD2 (6 bases). The CDR3 has 15 amino acids. Trimming shortened V by 0 bases and J by 8 bases, and 17 bases separated the two germline ends. CDR1 DFQATT and CDR2 SNEGSKA come from the germline V gene (reference sequence). Here the CDR3 DNA reads TGCAGTGCTAGAGATCCGGCGGGAACGGGGGATGAGCAGTTCTTC. This codes for CSARDPAGTGDEQFF.

This clonotype appeared many times. The chain employs TRBV12-3 or TRBV12-4 and TRBJ2-7; D might be TRBD2 (7 bases). This CDR3 spans 14 amino acids. The V end lost 6 bases, the J end lost 5 bases, and 17 bases lay between the germline ends. CDR3 sequence: CASRAGSGGHEQYF. The CDR3 DNA reads as TGTGCCAGCAGGGCCGGGTCGGGGGGCCACGAGCAGTACTTC.

This clonotype has only a few counts. The V gene is TRBV7-8, the J gene TRBJ2-2; D ambiguous. The germline V and J ends were trimmed by 5 bases and 6 bases, with 13 bases remaining between them. Germline loops: CDR1 SGHVS, CDR2 FQNEAQ. CDR3 length: 14 residues. CDR3: CASSPSNQAGELFF. CDR3 coding DNA: TGTGCCAGCAGCCCATCAAATCAGGCCGGGGAGCTGTTTTTT.

This clonotype occurred many times. The rearrangement joins TRBV29-1 to TRBJ2-3; 10 bases map to TRBD2. V trimming: 4 bases; J trimming: 2 bases; junction bases outside the gene matches: 6. The CDR3 is made up of 15 amino acids. CDR1 is SQVTM and CDR2 is ANQGSEA in the germline V gene. As DNA, the CDR3 is TGCAGCGTTGCTGCTCTAGCGGGAGCCACAGATACGCAGTATTTT. The encoded protein is CSVAALAGATDTQYF.

The CDR3 here is CAISESGRTYEQYF. The CDR3 nucleotides are TGTGCCATCAGTGAGTCTGGCCGAACCTACGAGCAGTACTTC. This chain uses TRBV10-3 with TRBJ2-7; no definite D call. This CDR3 is 14 amino acids long. The germline V gene has CDR1 ENHRY and CDR2 SYGVKD. V was shortened by 0 bases and J by 2 bases, with 8 bases between the two germline ends.

The V call is TRBV9, the J call TRBJ2-3; D is uncertain. The CDR3 sequence is 15 residues long. Per germline, CDR1 SGDLS and CDR2 YYNGEE. V gave up 1 base and J gave up 3 bases, with 12 bases separating them. The CDR3 DNA sequence: TGTGCCAGCAGCGTATTTGGCCTAGGGACAGATACGCAGTATTTT. The encoded protein is CASSVFGLGTDTQYF.

This clonotype was counted at least ten times. CDR3 loop: CASSLTSGYNEQFF. In DNA, the CDR3 is TGCGCCAGCAGCTTGACTAGCGGCTACAATGAGCAGTTCTTC. The gene calls are TRBV5-1 and TRBJ2-1; 8 positions match TRBD2. The V gene end was trimmed by 1 base and the J gene end by 3 bases; junction bases not matched to a gene: 0. This CDR3 spans 14 amino acids. CDR1 and CDR2 (germline): SGHRS, YFSETQ.

This clonotype was counted ten times or more. V gene TRBV9 combines with J gene TRBJ2-2; 12 nucleotides agree with TRBD2. The CDR3 is 17 residues long. V shed 2 bases and J 5 bases; nucleotides not matched to a gene: 7. The V gene's germline CDR1 is SGDLS and CDR2 YYNGEE. The CDR3 protein is CASSVSSGGAHTGELFF. The CDR3 nucleotides read TGTGCCAGCAGCGTGTCTAGCGGGGGGGCCCATACCGGGGAGCTGTTTTTT.

For this clonotype: A clone one base away is much larger, so this may be a read error. The chain is built from TRBV7-2 and TRBJ2-7; D is ambiguous. The germline gives CDR1 SGHTA, CDR2 FQGNSA. The CDR3 is made up of 10 amino acids. CDR3 coding DNA: TGTGCCGGCAGCTTCTACGAGCAGTACTTC. Its protein is CAGSFYEQYF.

Many counts were recorded for this clonotype. The V gene is TRBV7-9, the J gene TRBJ1-5, with D unclear. Germline lookup yields CDR1 SEHNR and CDR2 FQNEAQ (reference sequence). V shed 3 bases and J shed 3 bases, with 6 bases lying between them. CDR3 length: 13 amino acids. CDR3 sequence (DNA): TGTGCCAGCAGCTTGACGGACAATCAGCCCCAGCATTTT. It yields the protein CASSLTDNQPQHF.

About this clonotype itself: This sequence may be a read error, since a much larger clone differs from it by one base. The chain couples TRBV21-1 to TRBJ2-7; the table assigns TRBD2, which was not confirmed against the DNA. TRBV21-1 is reported as a pseudogene. This CDR3 comprises 13 residues. CDR3 protein: CADRRQGGDEQYF. The CDR3, as DNA: TGTGCCGACCGGCGGCAGGGTGGTGACGAGCAGTACTTC.

In this sample, this clonotype turned up many times. This chain uses TRBV20-1 with TRBJ1-3, with a possible D match to TRBD1 (6 bases). CDR3 length equals 16 residues. CDR1 and CDR2 from the germline V gene are DFQATT and SNEGSKA (reference sequence). The V end was cut by 5 bases, the J end by 0 bases, with 17 bases between. CDR3 nucleotide sequence: TGCAGTGCTCGCCGGGGGGCCCGGGGCTCTGGAAACACCATATATTTT. The encoded protein is CSARRGARGSGNTIYF.

Only a few counts were recorded for this clonotype. This sequence joins TRBV20-1 and TRBJ2-1, with 9 bases lining up with TRBD2. Germline lookup yields CDR1 DFQATT and CDR2 SNEGSKA (reference sequence). This CDR3 has 17 residues. The ends lost 0 bases at V and 6 bases at J; junction bases unmatched: 12. The CDR3 sequence: CSARDPRRGGQRNEQFF. CDR3 in DNA: TGCAGTGCTAGAGATCCAAGGCGGGGGGGCCAGCGCAATGAGCAGTTCTTC.

This clonotype was counted ten times or more. This chain joins TRBV14 and TRBJ2-1; D call uncertain. There are 14 residues in the CDR3. Trimming cost V 0 bases and J 9 bases, with 12 bases left between them. Germline CDR1 is SGHDN and CDR2 is FVKESK. The CDR3 is CASSQDLGWTEQFF. In DNA, the CDR3 is TGTGCCAGCAGCCAAGATTTGGGTTGGACTGAGCAGTTCTTC.

This rearrangement joins TRBV12-3 or TRBV12-4 to TRBJ2-1; TRBD2 agrees at 9 bases. CDR3 length: 14 amino acids. V was clipped by 8 bases and J by 4 bases; unmatched bases: 6. The CDR3 DNA reads TGTGCCAGCTCCGAGCGGGAGGCGTACAATGAGCAGTTCTTC. Amino acid sequence: CASSEREAYNEQFF.

The chain employs TRBV7-9 and TRBJ2-7, with 12 bases aligning to TRBD1. V lost 5 bases, J lost 4 bases, and 6 bases stayed unmatched. The germline V gene encodes CDR1 SEHNR and CDR2 FQNEAQ (reference sequence). The CDR3 covers 15 residues. This chain's CDR3 is CASSVGQGAFYEQYF. For the CDR3, the DNA is TGTGCCAGCAGCGTGGGACAGGGGGCCTTTTACGAGCAGTACTTC.

This clonotype was seen ten or more times. The rearrangement joins TRBV29-1 to TRBJ2-2; 15 nucleotides agree with TRBD2. This CDR3 is built from 14 residues. V shed 7 bases, J shed 6 bases, and the junction held 3 bases outside the gene matches. Per germline, CDR1 SQVTM and CDR2 ANQGSEA. The DNA for the CDR3 is TGCAGCGCCCGGACTAGCGGGAGGGCCGGGGAGCTGTTTTTT. The encoded protein is CSARTSGRAGELFF.

Turning to this clonotype: A read error may produce the germline difference seen at one junction end. V usage is TRBV15 and J usage is TRBJ2-6; 10 nucleotides match TRBD2. Looked up from germline, CDR1 is LNHNV and CDR2 is YYDKDF (reference sequence). The CDR3 runs 18 residues. The CDR3 nucleotides read TGTGCCACCAGCAGAATAGCGGGAGGATCGGGCGGGGCCAACGGCCTGACTTTC. Translated: CATSRIAGGSGGANGLTF.

This clonotype has more than one count but fewer than ten. The chain links TRBV28 to TRBJ2-3; 7 bases match TRBD2. The CDR3 is 15 amino acids. Per the germline V gene, CDR1 is MDHEN and CDR2 is SYDVKM. Trimming took 3 bases from V and 2 from J; bases not matched to a gene: 5. The CDR3 DNA is TGTGCCAGCAGTTTGGCGGGGGAAAACACAGATACGCAGTATTTT. Translation: CASSLAGENTDTQYF.

CDR3 in amino acids: CASSFRGPTNTEAFF. CDR3 DNA: TGTGCCAGCAGTTTTAGGGGGCCCACGAACACTGAAGCTTTCTTT. V is TRBV12-3 or TRBV12-4 and J is TRBJ1-1, with 7 bases aligning to TRBD1. This CDR3 is 15 amino acids long. The J segment lost 1 base and the V segment lost 3 bases, leaving 5 bases of the junction unmatched.

The sample holds a few counts of this clonotype. The chain recombines TRBV7-8 with TRBJ2-3; 8 bases are a match to TRBD2. J was trimmed by 2 bases and V by 10 bases; bases with no gene match: 20. CDR3 length: 18 residues. Germline CDR1 SGHVS, CDR2 FQNEAQ. In nucleotides, the CDR3 is TGTGCCACCAAGTTAATGAGTAGGGTAGCGGGACCCACAGATACGCAGTATTTT. Protein product: CATKLMSRVAGPTDTQYF.